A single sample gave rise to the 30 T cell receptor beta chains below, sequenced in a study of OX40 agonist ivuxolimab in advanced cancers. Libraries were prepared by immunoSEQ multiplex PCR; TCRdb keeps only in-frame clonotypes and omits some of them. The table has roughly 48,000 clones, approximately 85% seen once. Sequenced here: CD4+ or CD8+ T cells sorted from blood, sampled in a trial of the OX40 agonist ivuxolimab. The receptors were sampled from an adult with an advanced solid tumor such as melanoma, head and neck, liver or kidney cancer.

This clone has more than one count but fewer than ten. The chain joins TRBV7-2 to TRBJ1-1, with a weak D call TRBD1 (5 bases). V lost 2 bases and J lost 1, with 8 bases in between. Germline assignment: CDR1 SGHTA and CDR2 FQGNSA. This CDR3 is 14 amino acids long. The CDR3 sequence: CASSLLTENTEAFF. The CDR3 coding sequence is TGTGCCAGCAGCTTACTGACAGAGAACACTGAAGCTTTCTTT.

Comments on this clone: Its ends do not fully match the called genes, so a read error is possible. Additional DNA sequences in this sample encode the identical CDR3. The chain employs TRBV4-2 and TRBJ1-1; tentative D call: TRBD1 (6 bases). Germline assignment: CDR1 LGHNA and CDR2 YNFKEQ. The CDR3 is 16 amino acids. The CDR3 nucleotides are TGTGCCAGCAGCCAAGAACGGGGGGCAAGATGGACTGAAGCCTTCTTT. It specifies CASSQERGARWTEAFF.

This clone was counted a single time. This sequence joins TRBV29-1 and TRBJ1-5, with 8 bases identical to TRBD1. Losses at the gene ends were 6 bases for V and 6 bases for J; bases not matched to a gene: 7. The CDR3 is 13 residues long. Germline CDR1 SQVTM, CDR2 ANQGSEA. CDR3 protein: CSVSGGRGQPQHF. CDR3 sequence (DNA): TGCAGCGTGTCAGGGGGCCGGGGTCAGCCCCAGCATTTT.

This chain's CDR3 is CASSLGLAGYYEQYF. CDR3 DNA: TGTGCCAGCAGCTTAGGACTAGCGGGATACTACGAGCAGTACTTC. V usage is TRBV11-2 and J usage is TRBJ2-7; 11 nucleotides align to TRBD2. The CDR3 totals 15 residues. Germline V gene data show CDR1 as SGHAT and CDR2 as FQNNGV. Trimming took 1 base from V and 3 from J; bases not matched to a gene: 2.

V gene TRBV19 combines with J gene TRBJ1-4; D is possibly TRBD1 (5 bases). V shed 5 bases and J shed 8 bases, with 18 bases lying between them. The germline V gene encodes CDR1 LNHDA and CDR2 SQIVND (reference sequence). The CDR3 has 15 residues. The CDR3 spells CASSSLGRDGEKLFF. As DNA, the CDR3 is TGTGCCAGTAGTTCCCTAGGGAGGGACGGGGAAAAACTGTTTTTT.

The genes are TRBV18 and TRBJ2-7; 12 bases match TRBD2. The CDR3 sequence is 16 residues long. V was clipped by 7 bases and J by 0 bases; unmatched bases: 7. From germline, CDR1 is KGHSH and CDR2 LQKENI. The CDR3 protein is CASCPETSGSSYEQYF. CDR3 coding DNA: TGTGCCAGCTGCCCCGAGACTAGCGGGAGCTCCTACGAGCAGTACTTC. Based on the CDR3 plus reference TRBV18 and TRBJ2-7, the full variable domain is NAGVMQNPRHLVRRRGQEARLRCSPMKGHSHVYWYRQLPEEGLKFMVYLQKENIIDESGMPKERFSAEFPKEGPSILRIQQVVRGDSAAYFCASCPETSGSSYEQYFGPGTRLTVT.

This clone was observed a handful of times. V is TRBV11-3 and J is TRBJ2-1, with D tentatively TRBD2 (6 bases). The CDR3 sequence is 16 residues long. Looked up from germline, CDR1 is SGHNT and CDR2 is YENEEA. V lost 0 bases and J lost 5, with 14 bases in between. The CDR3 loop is CASSLDDLGGDNEQFF. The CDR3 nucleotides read TGTGCCAGCAGCTTAGATGACTTGGGGGGTGACAATGAGCAGTTCTTC.

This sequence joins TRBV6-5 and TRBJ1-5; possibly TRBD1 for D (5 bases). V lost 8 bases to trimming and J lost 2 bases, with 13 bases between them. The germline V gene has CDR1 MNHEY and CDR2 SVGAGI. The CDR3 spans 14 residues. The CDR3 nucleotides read TGTGCCAGCCGGGAGGGGAATGGCAATCAGCCCCAGCATTTT. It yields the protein CASREGNGNQPQHF.

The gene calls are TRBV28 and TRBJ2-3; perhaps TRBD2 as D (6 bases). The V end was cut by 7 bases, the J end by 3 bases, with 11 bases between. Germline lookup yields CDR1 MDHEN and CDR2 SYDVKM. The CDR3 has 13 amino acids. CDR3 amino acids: CASTRGGTDTQYF. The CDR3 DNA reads TGTGCCAGCACCCGCGGAGGGACAGATACGCAGTATTTT.

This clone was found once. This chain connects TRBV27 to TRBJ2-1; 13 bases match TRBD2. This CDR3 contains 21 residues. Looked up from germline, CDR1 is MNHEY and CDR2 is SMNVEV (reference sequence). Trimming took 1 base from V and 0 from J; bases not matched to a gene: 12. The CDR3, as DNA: TGTGCCAGCAGTTTATTCACGGGACTAGCGGGATTACCTTGCTCCTACAATGAGCAGTTCTTC. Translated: CASSLFTGLAGLPCSYNEQFF.

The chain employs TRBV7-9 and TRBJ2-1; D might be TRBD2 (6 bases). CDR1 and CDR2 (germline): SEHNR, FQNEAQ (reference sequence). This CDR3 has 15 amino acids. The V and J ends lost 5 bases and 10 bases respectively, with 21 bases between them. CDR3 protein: CASSPSSGGDAEQFF. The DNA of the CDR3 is TGTGCCAGCAGCCCCTCCTCGGGCGGGGATGCGGAGCAGTTCTTC.

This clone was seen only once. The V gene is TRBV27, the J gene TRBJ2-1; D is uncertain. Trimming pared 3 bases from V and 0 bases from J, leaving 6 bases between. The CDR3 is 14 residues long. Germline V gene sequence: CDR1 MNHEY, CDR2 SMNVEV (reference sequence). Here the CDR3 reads CASSLRSSYNEQFF. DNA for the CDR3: TGTGCCAGCAGTTTGCGCAGCTCCTACAATGAGCAGTTCTTC.

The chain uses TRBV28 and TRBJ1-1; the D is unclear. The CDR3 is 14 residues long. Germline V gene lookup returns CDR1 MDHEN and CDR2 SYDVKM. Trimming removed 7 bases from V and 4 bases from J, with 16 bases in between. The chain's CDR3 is CASTPPEGSTEAFF. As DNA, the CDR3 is TGTGCCAGCACTCCCCCAGAGGGAAGCACTGAAGCTTTCTTT.

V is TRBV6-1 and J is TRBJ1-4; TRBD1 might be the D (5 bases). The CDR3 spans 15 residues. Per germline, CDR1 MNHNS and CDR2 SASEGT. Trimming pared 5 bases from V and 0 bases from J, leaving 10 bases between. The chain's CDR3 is CASSRDGTTNEKLFF. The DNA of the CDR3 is TGTGCCAGCAGTCGGGACGGTACAACTAATGAAAAACTGTTTTTT.

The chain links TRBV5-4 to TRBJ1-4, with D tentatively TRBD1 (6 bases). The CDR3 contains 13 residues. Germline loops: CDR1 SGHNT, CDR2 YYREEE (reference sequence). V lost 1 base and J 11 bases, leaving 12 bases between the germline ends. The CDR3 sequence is CASSLPGDYKLFF. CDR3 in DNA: TGTGCCAGCAGCTTGCCAGGGGATTATAAACTGTTTTTT.

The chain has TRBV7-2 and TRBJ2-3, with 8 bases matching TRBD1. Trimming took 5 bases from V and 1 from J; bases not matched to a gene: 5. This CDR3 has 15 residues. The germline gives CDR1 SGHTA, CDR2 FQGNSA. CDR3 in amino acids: CASSQQGGGTDTQYF. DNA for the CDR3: TGTGCCAGCAGCCAACAGGGGGGTGGCACAGATACGCAGTATTTT.

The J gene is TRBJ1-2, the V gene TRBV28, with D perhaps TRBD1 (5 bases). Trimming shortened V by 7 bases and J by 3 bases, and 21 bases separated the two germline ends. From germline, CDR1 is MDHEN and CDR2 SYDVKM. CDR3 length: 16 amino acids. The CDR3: CASTPGGLKDHYGYTF. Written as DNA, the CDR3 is TGTGCCAGCACCCCCGGGGGACTAAAGGATCACTATGGCTACACCTTC.

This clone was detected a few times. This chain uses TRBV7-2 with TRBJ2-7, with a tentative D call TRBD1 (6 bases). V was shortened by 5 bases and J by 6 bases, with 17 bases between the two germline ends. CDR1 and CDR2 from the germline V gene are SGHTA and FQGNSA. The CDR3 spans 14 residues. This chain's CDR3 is CASSPRRQVSEQYF. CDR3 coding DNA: TGTGCCAGCAGCCCAAGGCGACAGGTCTCCGAGCAGTACTTC.

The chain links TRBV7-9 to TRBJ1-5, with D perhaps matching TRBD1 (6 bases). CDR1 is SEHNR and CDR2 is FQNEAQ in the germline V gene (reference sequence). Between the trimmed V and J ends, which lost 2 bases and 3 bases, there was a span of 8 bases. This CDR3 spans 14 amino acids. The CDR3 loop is CASSLTGNNQPQHF. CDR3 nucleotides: TGTGCCAGCAGCTTAACAGGGAACAATCAGCCCCAGCATTTT.

This CDR3 reads CASSLGRTYEQYF. The CDR3 DNA reads TGCGCCAGCAGCTTGGGCAGAACCTACGAGCAGTACTTC. The chain combines TRBV5-1 with TRBJ2-7; no definite D call. CDR1 and CDR2 from the germline V gene are SGHRS and YFSETQ. The CDR3 sequence is 13 residues long. Trimming removed 0 bases from V and 2 bases from J, with 6 bases in between.

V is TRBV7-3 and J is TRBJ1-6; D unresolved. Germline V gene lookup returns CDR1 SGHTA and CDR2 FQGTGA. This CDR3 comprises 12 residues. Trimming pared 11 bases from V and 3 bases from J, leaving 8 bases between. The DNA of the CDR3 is TGTGCCTCTAGTAACTATAATTCACCCCTCCACTTT. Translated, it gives CASSNYNSPLHF.

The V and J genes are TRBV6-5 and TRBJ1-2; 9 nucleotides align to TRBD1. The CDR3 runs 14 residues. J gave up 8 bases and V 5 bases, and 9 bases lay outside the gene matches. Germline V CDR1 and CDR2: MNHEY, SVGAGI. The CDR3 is CASSAQGAPGGYTF. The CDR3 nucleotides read TGTGCCAGCAGTGCACAGGGGGCGCCGGGGGGCTACACCTTC.

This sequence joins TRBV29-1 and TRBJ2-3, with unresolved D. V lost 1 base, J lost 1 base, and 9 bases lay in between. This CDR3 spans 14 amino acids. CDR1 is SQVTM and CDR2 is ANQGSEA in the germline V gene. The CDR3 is CSVEGSKGTDTQYF. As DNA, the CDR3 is TGCAGCGTTGAAGGCTCGAAGGGCACAGATACGCAGTATTTT.

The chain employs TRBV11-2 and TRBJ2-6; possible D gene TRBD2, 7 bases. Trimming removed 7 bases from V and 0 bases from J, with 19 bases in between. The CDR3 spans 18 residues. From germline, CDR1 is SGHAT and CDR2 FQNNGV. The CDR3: CASKSLGGVPSGANVLTF. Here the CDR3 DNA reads TGTGCCAGCAAATCCCTAGGGGGGGTACCCTCTGGGGCCAACGTCCTGACTTTC.

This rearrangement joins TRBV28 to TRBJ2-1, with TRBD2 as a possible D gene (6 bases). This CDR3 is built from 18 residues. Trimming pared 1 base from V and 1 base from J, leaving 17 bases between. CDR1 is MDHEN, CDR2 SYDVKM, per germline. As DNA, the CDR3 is TGTGCCAGCAGTTTATTGTCCCCCTCCGGGACTTCCTACAATGAGCAGTTCTTC. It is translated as CASSLLSPSGTSYNEQFF.

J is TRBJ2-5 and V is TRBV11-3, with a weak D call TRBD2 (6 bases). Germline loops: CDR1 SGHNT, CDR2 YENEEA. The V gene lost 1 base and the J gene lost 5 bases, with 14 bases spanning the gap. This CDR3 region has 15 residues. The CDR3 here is CASSLASGSGETQYF. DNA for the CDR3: TGTGCCAGCAGCTTAGCTTCTGGGAGCGGGGAGACCCAGTACTTC.

This chain's CDR3 is CASSVTGGADSRGYTF. In DNA form, the CDR3 reads TGTGCCAGCTCCGTCACGGGGGGGGCCGATTCGCGAGGCTACACCTTC. The genes are TRBV18 and TRBJ1-2; tentatively, D is TRBD1 (6 bases). Germline loops: CDR1 KGHSH, CDR2 LQKENI. The germline V and J ends were trimmed by 6 bases and 8 bases, with 25 bases remaining between them. This CDR3 contains 16 residues.

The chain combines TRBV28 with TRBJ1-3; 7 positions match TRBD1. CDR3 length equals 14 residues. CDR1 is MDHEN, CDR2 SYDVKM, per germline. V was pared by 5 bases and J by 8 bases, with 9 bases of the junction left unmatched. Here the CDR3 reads CASSPPQGRHTIYF. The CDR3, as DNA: TGTGCCAGCAGTCCCCCACAGGGGAGACACACCATATATTTT.

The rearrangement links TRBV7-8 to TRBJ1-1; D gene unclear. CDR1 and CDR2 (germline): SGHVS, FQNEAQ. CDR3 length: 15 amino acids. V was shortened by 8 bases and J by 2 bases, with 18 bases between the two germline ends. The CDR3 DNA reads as TGTGCCAGCGGCAGCCTCACCCGGAAAAACACTGAAGCTTTCTTT. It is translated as CASGSLTRKNTEAFF.

Written as DNA, the CDR3 is TGCGCCAGCAGCCCCCGGCGGTCAACTAATGAAAAACTGTTTTTT. Its translation: CASSPRRSTNEKLFF. The V call is TRBV4-1, the J call TRBJ1-4; unclear D gene. Looked up from germline, CDR1 is MGHRA and CDR2 is YSYEKL. The CDR3 is 15 amino acids. The V end was cut by 4 bases, the J end by 0 bases, with 9 bases between.